One T cell receptor (beta chain) is described in this entry. Its antigen remains unknown. These data belong to a study of cytomegalovirus exposure and HLA in healthy donors. The CDR3 sequence is 15 residues long. V shed 3 bases and J shed 2 bases, with 13 bases lying between them. Germline CDR1 MGHDK, CDR2 SYGVNS. Study-level points and caveats: One variant, a missense change in DCLRE1C, was linked in a later analysis to TCR beta V- and J-gene trimming. There were reportedly fewer N-insertions in an Asian-associated ancestry cluster than the roughly 700-donor mean, in a later analysis.

The study ran its PCR with 60 Vbeta and 13 Jbeta primers. Generated by immunoSEQ multiplex PCR, the TCRdb table keeps only in-frame clones and is missing some. This listing includes tens of thousands of clones. This clonotype was sampled from a man between 45 and 60 years old in good health and CMV-seronegative. Sequencing input: PBMCs. V usage is TRBV25-1 and J usage is TRBJ1-1; D not resolved. The CDR3 reads CASSEYPGSNTEAFF. The CDR3 nucleotides are TGTGCCAGCAGTGAGTACCCGGGGTCCAACACTGAAGCTTTCTTT.